This record covers a single T cell receptor (beta chain). Original processing methods: Amplification with reference gene primers provided the estimates of nucleated cell counts. Repertoires were generated with immunoSEQ multiplex PCR, while TCRdb's copy carries only in-frame clones and drops some. V and J calls and clone size are those listed in that table; D and trimming were worked out from the DNA. The repertoire includes 110,000 or so clones, roughly 90% of them detected once, and 19% sits in the top ten. The data stem from a study of blood T cell repertoires in COVID-19. Study background: Samples taken during acute and convalescent COVID-19 were collected in the United States, Italy and Spain. In each case, the material was cDNA or gDNA derived from T cells, B-cell-depleted T cells, or PBMCs.

The CDR3 has 18 residues. Germline values: CDR1 SEHNR, CDR2 FQNEAQ (reference sequence). V lost 3 bases to trimming and J lost 0 bases, with 19 bases between them. The gene calls are TRBV7-9 and TRBJ2-3, with D perhaps TRBD2 (7 bases). The TCR was taken from a human donor with acute or convalescent COVID-19. The donor label of this sample is uncertain. Material: peripheral blood. CDR3: CASSFPQRGGSSTDTQYF. The DNA of the CDR3 is TGTGCCAGCAGCTTCCCCCAGAGGGGGGGGTCCAGCACAGATACGCAGTATTTT.